One sample yielded the 32 T cell receptor beta chains listed below, sequenced in a study of shared clonotypes between healthy human individuals. Generated by immunoSEQ multiplex PCR, the TCRdb table keeps only in-frame clones and is missing some. Seen here are under 1,100,000 clones, approximately 80% observed once, and the top ten hold 0.6% to 0.75%. The sequenced sample was memory CD4+ T cells from PBMCs. Stated subset: CD45RA-negative fraction. All receptors derive from a man between 18 and 35 years old in good health. Some clones in this sample may be carry-over from other donors' samples.

Only one count was recorded for this clone. The chain is built from TRBV27 and TRBJ2-7; TRBD2 matches 7 bases. This CDR3 has 13 residues. From germline, CDR1 is MNHEY and CDR2 SMNVEV (reference sequence). J lost 3 bases, V lost 8 bases, and 7 bases had no gene match. In DNA form, the CDR3 reads TGTGCCAGCGGGAGGGGACGGTTCTACGAGCAGTACTTC. Translated: CASGRGRFYEQYF.

The V and J genes are TRBV28 and TRBJ1-3; the match to TRBD1 covers 7 bases. The CDR3 sequence is 15 residues long. V shed 8 bases and J 4 bases; nucleotides not matched to a gene: 11. The germline CDR1 and CDR2 sequences are MDHEN and SYDVKM. In DNA form, the CDR3 reads TGTGCCAGCCACATGTCCGGGACAGTCGGAAACACCATATATTTT. Amino acids: CASHMSGTVGNTIYF.

This sequence joins TRBV4-1 and TRBJ2-7; 9 bases align to TRBD1. Germline trimming cut 4 bases from V and 1 base from J; bases unmatched to any gene: 5. The germline gives CDR1 MGHRA, CDR2 YSYEKL. The CDR3 is 15 residues long. The CDR3, as DNA: TGCGCCAGCAGCCTTCCGGGACAGGGATCCTACGAGCAGTACTTC. Residues: CASSLPGQGSYEQYF.

The rearrangement joins TRBV7-9 to TRBJ1-3; 8 bases match TRBD1. The CDR3 is 17 amino acids. Looked up from germline, CDR1 is SEHNR and CDR2 is FQNEAQ (reference sequence). J lost 3 bases, V lost 4 bases, and 11 bases had no gene match. CDR3 loop: CASSSIGTGGDGNTIYF. The CDR3 DNA sequence: TGTGCCAGCAGCTCCATCGGGACAGGCGGAGATGGAAACACCATATATTTT.

Of note for this clone: With only one base between it and a far larger clone, this is likely a read error. Other DNA sequences in this sample translate to the same CDR3. The J gene is TRBJ1-1, the V gene TRBV28, with D tentatively TRBD1 (5 bases). This CDR3 has 13 residues. Germline V gene lookup returns CDR1 MDHEN and CDR2 SYDVKM. The V end lost 8 bases, the J end lost 14 bases, and 24 bases lay between the germline ends. CDR3 sequence reads: CASFGGAMVVAFF. The CDR3 bases are TGTGCCAGCTTTGGAGGGGCCATGGTTGTTGCCTTCTTT.

The chain uses TRBV5-4 and TRBJ1-4; D might be TRBD1 (6 bases). The CDR3 is made up of 17 amino acids. From germline, CDR1 is SGHNT and CDR2 YYREEE (reference sequence). Trimming left V 4 bases short and J 0 bases short, with 16 bases between. CDR3 amino acids: CASSHKFDRTTNEKLFF. CDR3 nucleotides: TGTGCCAGCAGCCATAAATTTGACAGGACAACTAATGAAAAACTGTTTTTT.

The gene calls are TRBV7-8 and TRBJ1-4; D uncertain. Trimming shortened V by 3 bases and J by 6 bases, and 14 bases separated the two germline ends. CDR1 is SGHVS and CDR2 is FQNEAQ in the germline V gene. The CDR3 loop spans 15 amino acids. DNA for the CDR3: TGTGCCAGCAGCTTCGGGCCCCCTGATTATGAAAAACTGTTTTTT. It is translated as CASSFGPPDYEKLFF.

J is TRBJ1-5 and V is TRBV6-1; D gene uncertain. This CDR3 is built from 17 residues. Trimming took off 4 bases at V and 0 bases at J, with 16 bases between the two ends. The germline gives CDR1 MNHNS, CDR2 SASEGT. In DNA, the CDR3 is TGTGCCAGCAGTGGAGGGTCGTCCGGATATAGCAATCAGCCCCAGCATTTT. Protein sequence: CASSGGSSGYSNQPQHF.

This chain's CDR3 is CASSRKGQAGNTIYF. The DNA for the CDR3 is TGTGCCAGCAGCCGAAAAGGACAGGCTGGAAACACCATATATTTT. J is TRBJ1-3 and V is TRBV14, with TRBD1 matching 7 bases. J gave up 2 bases and V 4 bases, and 5 bases lay outside the gene matches. The CDR3 contains 15 residues. Germline V gene lookup returns CDR1 SGHDN and CDR2 FVKESK.

This rearrangement joins TRBV9 to TRBJ2-2, with D perhaps matching TRBD1 or TRBD2 (5 bases each). Germline V gene data show CDR1 as SGDLS and CDR2 as YYNGEE. The length of the CDR3 is 16 residues. Trimming stripped 7 bases from V and 4 bases from J, with 20 bases between. The CDR3 coding sequence is TGTGCCAGCGGGGGATATGGACTTCCCGGCACCGGGGAGCTGTTTTTT. Amino acids: CASGGYGLPGTGELFF.

The chain employs TRBV6-5 and TRBJ2-2; 9 bases line up with TRBD2. The V gene end was trimmed by 4 bases and the J gene end by 5 bases; junction bases not matched to a gene: 5. Per germline, CDR1 MNHEY and CDR2 SVGAGI. The CDR3 is 15 amino acids. The DNA of the CDR3 is TGTGCCAGCAGTTCCCAGCTAGCGGGGACCGGGGAGCTGTTTTTT. Protein: CASSSQLAGTGELFF.

The rearrangement joins TRBV2 to TRBJ1-4; the D gene is possibly TRBD1 (5 bases). Germline V lookup: CDR1 SNHLY, CDR2 FYNNEI. The CDR3 loop spans 12 amino acids. The V end lost 3 bases, the J end lost 10 bases, and 9 bases lay between the germline ends. CDR3 nucleotides: TGTGCCAGCAGTGAGCTGGGACGAAAACTGTTTTTT. Residues: CASSELGRKLFF. The whole variable domain, filled in from reference TRBV2 and TRBJ1-4, reads EPEVTQTPSHQVTQMGQEVILRCVPISNHLYFYWYRQILGQKVEFLVSFYNNEISEKSEIFDDQFSVERPDGSNFTLKIRSTKLEDSAMYFCASSELGRKLFFGSGTQLSVL.

V and J are TRBV21-1 and TRBJ2-7; the table gives TRBD2 as D, unverified against the DNA. TRBV21-1 is flagged as a pseudogene. This CDR3 comprises 16 residues. The CDR3 loop reads CASSCGLAGGTREQYF. DNA for the CDR3: TGTGCCAGCAGCTGCGGACTAGCGGGAGGGACGCGGGAGCAGTACTTC.

The chain carries TRBV7-9 and TRBJ1-2; TRBD1 matches at 9 bases. The CDR3 runs 15 residues. The J segment lost 3 bases and the V segment lost 0 bases, leaving 2 bases of the junction unmatched. The germline CDR1 and CDR2 sequences are SEHNR and FQNEAQ (reference sequence). In DNA, the CDR3 is TGTGCCAGCAGCTTAGCCGGGACAGGGTACTATGGCTACACCTTC. Translation gives CASSLAGTGYYGYTF. Looking up the rest from reference TRBV7-9 and TRBJ1-2 gives the full variable domain: DTGVSQNPRHKITKRGQNVTFRCDPISEHNRLYWYRQTLGQGPEFLTYFQNEAQLEKSRLLSDRFSAERPKGSFSTLEIQRTEQGDSAMYLCASSLAGTGYYGYTFGSGTRLTVV.

Ten or more counts support this clone. The rearrangement joins TRBV6-6 to TRBJ2-5, with TRBD1 identical over 8 bases. The J segment lost 6 bases and the V segment lost 4 bases, leaving 10 bases of the junction unmatched. Germline values: CDR1 MNHNY, CDR2 SVGAGI (reference sequence). This CDR3 has 15 residues. The CDR3 sequence: CASSSNRGSSKTQYF. CDR3 DNA sequence: TGTGCCAGCAGTTCGAACAGGGGGTCATCGAAGACCCAGTACTTC.

The rearrangement links TRBV29-1 to TRBJ2-5; 11 nucleotides match TRBD2. Germline CDR1 and CDR2: SQVTM and ANQGSEA. The CDR3 is 15 amino acids. V dropped 6 bases and J dropped 5; count of bases not matched to a gene: 11. The DNA of the CDR3 is TGCAGCGTCCACCCACCTAGCGGGAGGCAGGAGACCCAGTACTTC. Protein: CSVHPPSGRQETQYF.

There are many counts of this clone. The same CDR3 arises from other DNA sequences in this sample as well. J is TRBJ1-1 and V is TRBV28; D unresolved. Deletions cut 3 bases from V and 0 bases from J, with 11 bases between. Germline-derived CDR1 and CDR2 are MDHEN and SYDVKM. CDR3 length equals 15 residues. In DNA, the CDR3 is TGTGCCAGCAGTTTGCACACAGCCATGAACACTGAAGCTTTCTTT. Protein product: CASSLHTAMNTEAFF.

This chain joins TRBV9 and TRBJ2-1; 8 nucleotides align to TRBD2. This CDR3 comprises 15 residues. With V trimmed by 3 bases and J by 9 bases, 11 bases remained unmatched. CDR1 is SGDLS, CDR2 YYNGEE, per germline. The CDR3 coding sequence is TGTGCCAGCAGCGGGACCTCGTATGGGACTAGTGAGCAGTTCTTC. Its translation: CASSGTSYGTSEQFF.

This CDR3 is CATSSRRGTTYNEQFF. The CDR3 region has the DNA TGTGCCACCAGCAGTCGAAGGGGAACTACATACAATGAGCAGTTCTTC. The V and J genes are TRBV15 and TRBJ2-1, with D maybe TRBD1 (5 bases). Trimming stripped 3 bases from V and 4 bases from J, with 16 bases between. Germline values: CDR1 LNHNV, CDR2 YYDKDF (reference sequence). The CDR3 spans 16 residues.

J is TRBJ2-7 and V is TRBV5-1; the D gene could be TRBD1 or TRBD2 (5 bases each). The V end was cut by 0 bases, the J end by 0 bases, with 10 bases between. CDR1 and CDR2 from the germline V gene are SGHRS and YFSETQ. The CDR3 sequence is 15 residues long. CDR3 sequence (DNA): TGCGCCAGCAGCTTGGTGCCAGGGAGCTCCTACGAGCAGTACTTC. Translation: CASSLVPGSSYEQYF.

The CDR3 region has the DNA TGTGCCAGTAGTAACAGGTTGACGAGCTCTGGAAACACCATATATTTT. This gives the protein CASSNRLTSSGNTIYF. The chain is built from TRBV19 and TRBJ1-3; D might be TRBD1 (5 bases). V shed 4 bases and J shed 0 bases, with 13 bases lying between them. CDR1 LNHDA and CDR2 SQIVND come from the germline V gene (reference sequence). The CDR3 is 16 residues long.

The chain combines TRBV9 with TRBJ2-2, with TRBD2 as a possible D gene (6 bases). This CDR3 has 16 amino acids. CDR1 is SGDLS, CDR2 YYNGEE, per germline. Trimming shortened V by 4 bases and J by 1 base, and 14 bases separated the two germline ends. CDR3 nucleotides: TGTGCCAGCAGCCCCCGCGGGGACCAGAACACCGGGGAGCTGTTTTTT. This translates into CASSPRGDQNTGELFF.

The chain uses TRBV28 and TRBJ2-7; a possible D gene is TRBD1 (6 bases). The ends were cut back, 3 bases at V and 6 bases at J, with 24 bases in the middle. This CDR3 contains 17 residues. In germline, CDR1 is MDHEN, CDR2 SYDVKM. The CDR3 nucleotides read TGTGCCAGCAGTTTCGGTTTCGGGGCAGGGGATCCGCTCGAGCAGTACTTC. This encodes CASSFGFGAGDPLEQYF.

The V call is TRBV2, the J call TRBJ2-2, with 8 bases matching TRBD1. Germline loops: CDR1 SNHLY, CDR2 FYNNEI. This CDR3 spans 18 amino acids. Trimming cost V 7 bases and J 3 bases; bases outside gene matches: 16. Written as DNA, the CDR3 is TGTGCCAGCACCTTCGACCCCCGGAGACAGGGGTACACCGGGGAGCTGTTTTTT. Encoded protein: CASTFDPRRQGYTGELFF.

V and J are TRBV28 and TRBJ1-2; D may be TRBD1 (6 bases). The CDR3 totals 11 residues. CDR1 MDHEN and CDR2 SYDVKM come from the germline V gene. V lost 8 bases and J 6 bases, leaving 10 bases between the germline ends. The CDR3: CASQQGNGYTF. The CDR3 DNA is TGTGCCAGCCAACAGGGAAATGGCTACACCTTC.

This clone came up a few times. The chain recombines TRBV11-3 with TRBJ1-3, with TRBD1 identical over 8 bases. The J call may be wrong; the DNA end is better matched by TRBJ2-2. The CDR3 has 15 residues. Germline CDR1 and CDR2: SGHNT and YENEEA. The CDR3 is CASSRDRGPTGELFF. The DNA for the CDR3 is TGTGCCAGCAGCCGTGACAGGGGACCGACCGGGGAGCTGTTTTTT.

V is TRBV7-2 and J is TRBJ1-1; D is possibly TRBD1 (5 bases). The CDR3 spans 14 residues. Germline-derived CDR1 and CDR2 are SGHTA and FQGNSA. V lost 2 bases, J lost 4 bases, and 11 bases lay in between. The CDR3 DNA is TGTGCCAGCAGCTTAACGAGACAGAGCACTGAAGCTTTCTTT. Amino acids: CASSLTRQSTEAFF.

The V gene is TRBV4-2, the J gene TRBJ2-5, with unresolved D. The V and J ends lost 4 bases and 3 bases respectively, with 15 bases between them. The CDR3 has 15 residues. Germline CDR1 is LGHNA and CDR2 is YNFKEQ. The CDR3 protein is CASSRVTGGEETQYF. Here the CDR3 DNA reads TGTGCCAGCAGCCGAGTAACGGGCGGAGAAGAGACCCAGTACTTC.

The chain carries TRBV7-6 and TRBJ1-5; D gene unclear. This CDR3 has 13 amino acids. From germline, CDR1 is SGHVS and CDR2 FNYEAQ. V was pared by 2 bases and J by 0 bases, with 2 bases between. The CDR3 here is CASSLNSNQPQHF. The CDR3 DNA follows: TGTGCCAGCAGCTTAAATAGCAATCAGCCCCAGCATTTT.

J is TRBJ2-7 and V is TRBV2, with unresolved D. Per the germline V gene, CDR1 is SNHLY and CDR2 is FYNNEI. The CDR3 sequence is 12 residues long. The V and J ends lost 3 bases and 6 bases respectively, with 9 bases between them. This CDR3 reads CASSDPRSEQYF. Here the CDR3 DNA reads TGTGCCAGCAGTGACCCCAGGTCCGAGCAGTACTTC.

The count of this clone is one. This sequence may be a read error, since a much larger clone differs from it by one base. The chain uses TRBV2 and TRBJ1-1; no firm D call. Deletions cut 5 bases from V and 0 bases from J, with 4 bases between. Germline V gene sequence: CDR1 SNHLY, CDR2 FYNNEI. The CDR3 sequence is 12 residues long. The CDR3 coding sequence is TGTGCCAGCAGTTACATGAACACTGAAGCTTTCTTT. This sequence encodes CASSYMNTEAFF.

The rearrangement uses TRBV5-1 and TRBJ1-1; D gene unclear. The length of the CDR3 is 13 residues. Germline loops: CDR1 SGHRS, CDR2 YFSETQ. The V and J ends lost 4 bases and 0 bases respectively, with 7 bases between them. Written as DNA, the CDR3 is TGCGCCAGCAGCCTCCCGGTGAACACTGAAGCTTTCTTT. Translation gives CASSLPVNTEAFF.